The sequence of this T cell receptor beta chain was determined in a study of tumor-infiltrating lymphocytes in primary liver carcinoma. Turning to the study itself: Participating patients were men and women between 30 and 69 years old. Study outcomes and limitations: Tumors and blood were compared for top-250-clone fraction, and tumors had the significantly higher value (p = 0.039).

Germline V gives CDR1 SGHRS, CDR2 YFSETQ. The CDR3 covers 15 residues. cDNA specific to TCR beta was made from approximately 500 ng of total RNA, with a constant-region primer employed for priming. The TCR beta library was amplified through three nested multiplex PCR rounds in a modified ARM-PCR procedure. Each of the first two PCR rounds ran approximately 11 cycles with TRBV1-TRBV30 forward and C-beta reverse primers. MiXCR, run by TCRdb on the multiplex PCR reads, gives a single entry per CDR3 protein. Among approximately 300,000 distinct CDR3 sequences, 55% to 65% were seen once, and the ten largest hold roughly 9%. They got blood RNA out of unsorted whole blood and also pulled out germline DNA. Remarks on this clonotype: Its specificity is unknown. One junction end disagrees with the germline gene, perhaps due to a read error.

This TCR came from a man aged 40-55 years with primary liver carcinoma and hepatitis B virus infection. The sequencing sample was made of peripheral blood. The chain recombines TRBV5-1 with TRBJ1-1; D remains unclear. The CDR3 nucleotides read TGCGCCAGCGAGAGAGAAGGGTTTGGGAACACTGAAGCTTCCTTT. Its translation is CASEREGFGNTEASF.